These 26 T cell receptor beta chains originate from one sample sequenced in a study of shared clonotypes between healthy human individuals. CD45RO-negative cells were positively selected for CCR7, leaving out terminally differentiated effector memory CD45RA+ cells. The table came from immunoSEQ multiplex PCR; TCRdb's copy has only in-frame clones and leaves some out. The sample holds some 2 million clones, just under 95% seen once. The specimen sequenced was naive CD8+ T cells sorted from blood. The receptors originated from a man between 18 and 29 years old in good health.

This chain uses TRBV5-4 with TRBJ1-5, with D tentatively TRBD1 (6 bases). Germline lookup yields CDR1 SGHNT and CDR2 YYREEE (reference sequence). Trimming stripped 3 bases from V and 9 bases from J, with 13 bases between. This CDR3 has 13 residues. In DNA form, the CDR3 reads TGTGCCAGCAGCTGGGACACCGGATGGCCCCAGCATTTT. As protein: CASSWDTGWPQHF.

A word on this clone: The same CDR3 can be traced to other DNA sequences in this sample. The chain employs TRBV19 and TRBJ1-1; D is undetermined. CDR1 and CDR2 (germline): LNHDA, SQIVND (reference sequence). This CDR3 is 14 amino acids long. Trimming stripped 3 bases from V and 0 bases from J, with 8 bases between. CDR3: CASSITGLNTEAFF. The CDR3 bases are TGTGCCAGTAGTATTACCGGGTTGAACACTGAAGCTTTCTTT.

The chain is built from TRBV2 and TRBJ2-3; possibly TRBD1 for D (6 bases). Germline CDR1 reads SNHLY; CDR2 reads FYNNEI. This CDR3 contains 16 residues. Trimming left V 5 bases short and J 3 bases short, with 18 bases between. CDR3 region: CASSSSGVDLTDTQYF. The DNA for the CDR3 is TGTGCCAGCAGTTCCTCAGGGGTAGATTTGACAGATACGCAGTATTTT.

Points on this clone: Other DNA sequences in this specimen translate into the identical CDR3. This chain uses TRBV19 with TRBJ2-7; D is unclear. V was pared by 3 bases and J by 0 bases, with 6 bases between. Germline V lookup: CDR1 LNHDA, CDR2 SQIVND (reference sequence). The CDR3 is 13 residues long. CDR3 region: CASSIGSSYEQYF. The CDR3 DNA reads TGTGCCAGTAGTATCGGTAGCTCCTACGAGCAGTACTTC.

This chain links TRBV2 with TRBJ2-1, with D hard to call. This CDR3 is built from 14 residues. With 1 base removed from V and 4 bases from J, the gap between germline ends came to 8 bases. Germline V gene sequence: CDR1 SNHLY, CDR2 FYNNEI. The CDR3 is CASSEGSLYNEQFF. DNA of the CDR3: TGTGCCAGCAGTGAAGGCTCGCTATACAATGAGCAGTTCTTC.

CDR3 DNA sequence: TGTGCCAGCAGCTTAGGACTAGCGGAAGCTGGGGAGCAGTACTTC. This gives the protein CASSLGLAEAGEQYF. The rearrangement links TRBV7-6 to TRBJ2-7; 9 nucleotides match TRBD2. The CDR3 has 15 residues. Unmatched junction bases numbered 8, after V lost 1 base and J lost 7 bases. CDR1 is SGHVS and CDR2 is FNYEAQ in the germline V gene.

The chain recombines TRBV7-6 with TRBJ1-1; D is uncertain. Trimming removed 5 bases at V and 2 bases at J, with 9 bases between. This CDR3 has 13 amino acids. The germline V gene encodes CDR1 SGHVS and CDR2 FNYEAQ. DNA for the CDR3: TGTGCCAGCAGCCGTAACTTAAACACTGAAGCTTTCTTT. Residues: CASSRNLNTEAFF.

The chain uses TRBV4-1 and TRBJ1-2; D may be TRBD1 (5 bases). V lost 0 bases to trimming and J lost 6 bases, with 14 bases between them. The CDR3 contains 15 residues. Germline-derived CDR1 and CDR2 are MGHRA and YSYEKL. The CDR3 DNA is TGCGCCAGCAGCCAAGATGAGGCAGGGAGGGATGGCTACACCTTC. Residues: CASSQDEAGRDGYTF.

The chain has TRBV7-6 and TRBJ2-5, with D uncertain. From germline, CDR1 is SGHVS and CDR2 FNYEAQ. Trimming left V 2 bases short and J 5 bases short, with 15 bases between. The CDR3 loop spans 15 amino acids. The CDR3, as DNA: TGTGCCAGCAGCTTACTTCCTGGGGTGACGGAGACCCAGTACTTC. Translation gives CASSLLPGVTETQYF.

V and J are TRBV6-5 and TRBJ1-1, with D possibly TRBD1 on 5 matching bases. The V gene lost 6 bases and the J gene lost 3 bases, with 11 bases spanning the gap. CDR1 is MNHEY, CDR2 SVGAGI, per germline. The CDR3 has 13 residues. The CDR3 nucleotides read TGTGCCAGCAGACCCGGGGCATACACTGAAGCTTTCTTT. Translated, it gives CASRPGAYTEAFF.

The chain employs TRBV13 and TRBJ2-1; 11 bases are shared with TRBD2. V shed 5 bases, J shed 4 bases, and the junction held 10 bases outside the gene matches. Germline values: CDR1 PRHDT, CDR2 FYEKMQ (reference sequence). The CDR3 has 17 amino acids. CDR3 sequence reads: CASSRLTSGALYNEQFF. As DNA, the CDR3 is TGTGCCAGCAGCCGGCTGACTAGCGGGGCCCTATACAATGAGCAGTTCTTC.

The gene calls are TRBV7-9 and TRBJ2-2; TRBD1 matches at 8 bases. V shed 7 bases and J 5 bases; nucleotides not matched to a gene: 12. The CDR3 runs 16 residues. Germline V gene lookup returns CDR1 SEHNR and CDR2 FQNEAQ (reference sequence). The CDR3 is CASTAATGEPTGELFF. The CDR3 bases are TGTGCCAGCACTGCGGCGACAGGGGAACCGACCGGGGAGCTGTTTTTT.

The CDR3 nucleotides are TGCAGTGCCTGGCGGGGGCTCGAGCAGTACTTC. As protein: CSAWRGLEQYF. The chain recombines TRBV20-1 with TRBJ2-7; possible D gene TRBD2, 7 bases. The CDR3 runs to 11 residues. Germline values: CDR1 DFQATT, CDR2 SNEGSKA (reference sequence). The V end was cut by 6 bases, the J end by 6 bases, with 12 bases between.

The CDR3, as DNA: TGTGCCAGTAGTATGGCCCCGCGGGGGGAGCAGTTCTTC. Translating it yields CASSMAPRGEQFF. The chain uses TRBV19 and TRBJ2-1; 7 positions match TRBD2. V was clipped by 3 bases and J by 10 bases; unmatched bases: 6. CDR3 length: 13 residues. Looked up from germline, CDR1 is LNHDA and CDR2 is SQIVND (reference sequence).

The V and J genes are TRBV4-3 and TRBJ2-1; D perhaps matches TRBD2 (5 bases). The germline V gene has CDR1 LGHNA and CDR2 YSLEER. The CDR3 extends over 15 amino acids. V lost 3 bases, J lost 9 bases, and 18 bases lay in between. The CDR3, as DNA: TGCGCCAGCAGCCACGACCTTCTACTAGTCGGTGAGCAGTTCTTC. Encoded protein: CASSHDLLLVGEQFF.

The chain couples TRBV30 to TRBJ2-7; D may be TRBD2 (5 bases). Germline V lookup: CDR1 GTSNPN, CDR2 SVGIG (reference sequence). V lost 3 bases and J lost 2, with 14 bases in between. The CDR3 is 14 residues long. The DNA of the CDR3 is TGTGCCTGGAGCGAAGAGGGATCCGCCTACGAGCAGTACTTC. Amino acid sequence: CAWSEEGSAYEQYF. Supplemented by reference TRBV30 and TRBJ2-7, the full variable domain reads SQTIHQWPATLVQPVGSPLSLECTVEGTSNPNLYWYRQAAGRGLQLLFYSVGIGQISSEVPQNLSASRPQDRQFILSSKKLLLSDSGFYLCAWSEEGSAYEQYFGPGTRLTVT.

V is TRBV14 and J is TRBJ2-7; 7 positions agree with TRBD1. Per the germline V gene, CDR1 is SGHDN and CDR2 is FVKESK. The CDR3 totals 16 residues. J gave up 2 bases and V 2 bases, and 9 bases lay outside the gene matches. CDR3 sequence reads: CASSQSRDSLTYEQYF. CDR3 sequence (DNA): TGTGCCAGCAGCCAATCCCGGGACAGCCTGACCTACGAGCAGTACTTC. The variable domain in full, with the rest retrieved from reference TRBV14 and TRBJ2-7, is EAGVTQFPSHSVIEKGQTVTLRCDPISGHDNLYWYRRVMGKEIKFLLHFVKESKQDESGMPNNRFLAERTGGTYSTLKVQPAELEDSGVYFCASSQSRDSLTYEQYFGPGTRLTVT.

The chain employs TRBV27 and TRBJ2-7; 8 nucleotides line up with TRBD2. This CDR3 has 14 amino acids. Per the germline V gene, CDR1 is MNHEY and CDR2 is SMNVEV (reference sequence). Trimming cost V 5 bases and J 3 bases; bases outside gene matches: 6. DNA of the CDR3: TGTGCCAGCAGTCTAAGCGGGAGCTTCTACGAGCAGTACTTC. This translates into CASSLSGSFYEQYF.

This chain joins TRBV5-4 and TRBJ2-7; 9 bases align to TRBD2. Germline V lookup: CDR1 SGHNT, CDR2 YYREEE (reference sequence). This CDR3 has 14 residues. The V gene end was trimmed by 4 bases and the J gene end by 4 bases; junction bases not matched to a gene: 6. The DNA of the CDR3 is TGTGCCAGCAGCCCTGGACTAGCGCCTTACGAGCAGTACTTC. Encoded protein: CASSPGLAPYEQYF. The variable domain in full, completed from reference TRBV5-4 and TRBJ2-7, reads ETGVTQSPTHLIKTRGQQVTLRCSSQSGHNTVSWYQQALGQGPQFIFQYYREEENGRGNFPPRFSGLQFPNYSSELNVNALELDDSALYLCASSPGLAPYEQYFGPGTRLTVT.

The chain couples TRBV5-1 to TRBJ2-2, with a weak D call TRBD1 (6 bases). The germline V gene has CDR1 SGHRS and CDR2 YFSETQ. V gave up 1 base and J gave up 5 bases, with 12 bases separating them. The CDR3 is made up of 15 amino acids. The CDR3 nucleotides are TGCGCCAGCAGCTTGACCCTAGGACAGACCGGGGAGCTGTTTTTT. Protein: CASSLTLGQTGELFF.

This clone has a single count. The chain uses TRBV4-1 and TRBJ1-2, with TRBD1 as a possible D gene (6 bases). The germline V gene has CDR1 MGHRA and CDR2 YSYEKL. The CDR3 is made up of 17 amino acids. V dropped 0 bases and J dropped 1 base, with 15 bases sitting between them. CDR3 coding DNA: TGCGCCAGCAGCCAAGATTTTTATTCAGGGGATAACTATGGCTACACCTTC. This encodes CASSQDFYSGDNYGYTF.

The chain is built from TRBV7-3 and TRBJ1-6, with 8 bases fitting TRBD1. The CDR3 is 15 amino acids. The V gene end was trimmed by 5 bases and the J gene end by 6 bases; junction bases not matched to a gene: 6. Per the germline V gene, CDR1 is SGHTA and CDR2 is FQGTGA. The chain's CDR3 is CASSLTGAINSPLHF. The CDR3 nucleotides read TGTGCCAGCAGCCTGACAGGGGCTATTAATTCACCCCTCCACTTT.

V and J are TRBV5-7 and TRBJ2-7; D may be TRBD1 (6 bases). TRBV5-7 belongs to the ORF category, with a function that is uncertain. This CDR3 spans 13 amino acids. Trimming removed 3 bases at V and 2 bases at J, with 9 bases between. DNA of the CDR3: TGTGCCAGCAGCTCCGGACAGCCCTACGAGCAGTACTTC. The encoded protein is CASSSGQPYEQYF.

This clone was observed once. The chain recombines TRBV7-9 with TRBJ2-7; TRBD2 agrees at 7 bases. The CDR3 contains 18 residues. The J segment lost 3 bases and the V segment lost 5 bases, leaving 19 bases of the junction unmatched. Germline-derived CDR1 and CDR2 are SEHNR and FQNEAQ (reference sequence). The CDR3: CASSPIGGAWGGGYEQYF. For the CDR3, the DNA is TGTGCCAGCAGCCCCATAGGTGGGGCCTGGGGGGGTGGCTACGAGCAGTACTTC.

The V and J genes are TRBV12-5 and TRBJ2-5; TRBD1 aligns across 7 bases. The trim removed 0 bases at V and 3 bases at J, leaving 4 bases unmatched. This CDR3 has 15 amino acids. Per germline, CDR1 LGHNT and CDR2 FRNRAP. The CDR3 nucleotides read TGTGCTAGTGGTTTGGTAGGGCAGGGGGAAGAGACCCAGTACTTC. Translation gives CASGLVGQGEETQYF.

On this clone itself: Distinct nucleotide sequences in the sample also encode this CDR3. V usage is TRBV6-1 and J usage is TRBJ1-1, with unresolved D. Per the germline V gene, CDR1 is MNHNS and CDR2 is SASEGT. Trimming pared 0 bases from V and 3 bases from J, leaving 2 bases between. The CDR3 contains 12 residues. The CDR3 sequence: CASSEAHTEAFF. Here the CDR3 DNA reads TGTGCCAGCAGTGAAGCCCACACTGAAGCTTTCTTT.